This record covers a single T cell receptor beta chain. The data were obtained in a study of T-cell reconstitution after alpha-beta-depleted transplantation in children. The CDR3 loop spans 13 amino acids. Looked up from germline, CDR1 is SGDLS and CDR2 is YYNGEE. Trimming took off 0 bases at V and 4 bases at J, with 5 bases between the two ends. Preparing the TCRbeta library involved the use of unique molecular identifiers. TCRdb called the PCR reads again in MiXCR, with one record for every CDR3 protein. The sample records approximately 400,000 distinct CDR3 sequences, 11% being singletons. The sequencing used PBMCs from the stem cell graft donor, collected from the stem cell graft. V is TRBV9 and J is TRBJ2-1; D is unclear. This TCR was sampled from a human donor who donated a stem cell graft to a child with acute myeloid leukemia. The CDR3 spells CASSVEVYNEQFF. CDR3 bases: TGTGCCAGCAGCGTAGAGGTGTACAATGAGCAGTTCTTC.